This entry lists 30 T cell receptor beta chains sequenced from one sample in a study of blood T cell repertoires in COVID-19. The table came from immunoSEQ multiplex PCR; TCRdb's copy has only in-frame clones and leaves some out. The table shows about 87,000 clones, with 80% to 95% occurring only once. The specimen sequenced was peripheral blood. These receptors were collected from a man younger than 30 with COVID-19, enrolled during active disease.

The gene calls are TRBV28 and TRBJ2-7; D not certain. The germline V gene has CDR1 MDHEN and CDR2 SYDVKM. The CDR3 runs to 13 residues. V lost 3 bases, J lost 4 bases, and 10 bases lay in between. CDR3 DNA sequence: TGTGCCAGCAGTTTCACCACTGCGTACGAGCAGTACTTC. It translates to CASSFTTAYEQYF.

The chain has TRBV6-6 and TRBJ1-2; D possibly corresponds to TRBD1 (6 bases). Trimming took 5 bases from V and 2 from J, leaving 9 bases between them. This CDR3 has 13 residues. Germline V gives CDR1 MNHNY, CDR2 SVGAGI (reference sequence). The CDR3, as DNA: TGTGCCAGCAGTCAGGGGAAGAACTATGGCTACACCTTC. This codes for CASSQGKNYGYTF.

This clone occurred once. The chain carries TRBV9 and TRBJ2-1; the D gene is possibly TRBD1 (6 bases). This CDR3 contains 15 residues. V was cut by 3 bases and J by 0 bases, with 10 bases left in between. Looked up from germline, CDR1 is SGDLS and CDR2 is YYNGEE. In DNA form, the CDR3 reads TGTGCCAGCAGCGAAATGGACAGCTCCTACAATGAGCAGTTCTTC. Residues: CASSEMDSSYNEQFF.

J is TRBJ2-2 and V is TRBV29-1; possible D gene TRBD2, 6 bases. Germline V lookup: CDR1 SQVTM, CDR2 ANQGSEA. V was trimmed by 6 bases and J by 3 bases, leaving 14 bases between them. The CDR3 has 14 amino acids. The CDR3 nucleotides read TGCAGCGTGTCGGGACTCCAGGACACCGGGGAGCTGTTTTTT. It encodes CSVSGLQDTGELFF.

The rearrangement links TRBV5-1 to TRBJ2-7; no clear D gene. Germline V lookup: CDR1 SGHRS, CDR2 YFSETQ. Trimming stripped 4 bases from V and 1 base from J, with 9 bases between. CDR3 size: 13 residues. The CDR3 DNA sequence: TGCGCCAGCAGCCTAACCAGGTCCTACGAGCAGTACTTC. Its translation: CASSLTRSYEQYF.

In this sample, this clone turned up once. V gene TRBV23-1 combines with J gene TRBJ2-1, with TRBD2 matching over 7 bases. TRBV23-1 is an open reading frame whose function is uncertain. Trimming at V came to 0 bases and at J to 8 bases, leaving 22 bases not matched to a gene. This CDR3 is built from 20 residues. Written as DNA, the CDR3 is TGCGCCAGCAGTCAATCAAGCCTCCGACTAGCTGTGGAAGAGTCCGATGAGCAGTTCTTC. Its protein is CASSQSSLRLAVEESDEQFF.

This chain joins TRBV5-4 and TRBJ2-7; no firm D call. The CDR3 is made up of 15 amino acids. Looked up from germline, CDR1 is SGHNT and CDR2 is YYREEE (reference sequence). Trimming took off 0 bases at V and 4 bases at J, with 14 bases between the two ends. The CDR3 region has the DNA TGTGCCAGCAGCTTGGGTCGGCAGGATGGGTACGAGCAGTACTTC. It is translated as CASSLGRQDGYEQYF.

The chain combines TRBV29-1 with TRBJ2-1; D might be TRBD2 (5 bases). V was shortened by 3 bases and J by 7 bases, with 10 bases between the two germline ends. CDR3 length: 12 amino acids. The germline CDR1 and CDR2 sequences are SQVTM and ANQGSEA. DNA of the CDR3: TGCAGCGTTGAGGGTAGAGGGAATGAGCAGTTCTTC. Translated, it gives CSVEGRGNEQFF.

The chain recombines TRBV20-1 with TRBJ2-7; TRBD1 agrees at 7 bases. The J segment lost 3 bases and the V segment lost 3 bases, leaving 8 bases of the junction unmatched. The CDR3 loop spans 14 amino acids. Germline V gene data show CDR1 as DFQATT and CDR2 as SNEGSKA (reference sequence). The CDR3 bases are TGCAGTGCTAGTAATCGGGACAGACTCTACGAGCAGTACTTC. It is translated as CSASNRDRLYEQYF.

As concerns this clone: The sample carries other DNA sequences with the same CDR3. The rearrangement links TRBV7-9 to TRBJ2-7, with TRBD2 matching 8 bases. Germline lookup yields CDR1 SEHNR and CDR2 FQNEAQ (reference sequence). The CDR3 consists of 11 residues. V dropped 5 bases and J dropped 7; count of bases not matched to a gene: 1. Here the CDR3 reads CASSPGGEQYF. The DNA for the CDR3 is TGTGCCAGCAGCCCGGGGGGGGAGCAGTACTTC.

This clone was seen only once. This chain uses TRBV6-1 with TRBJ2-3; the match to TRBD1 covers 7 bases. The CDR3 has 19 residues. In germline, CDR1 is MNHNS, CDR2 SASEGT. Trimming cost V 2 bases and J 0 bases; bases outside gene matches: 14. The DNA of the CDR3 is TGTGCCAGCAGTGAACCCCAGGGGGTGGTAGGATACAGCACAGATACGCAGTATTTT. This encodes CASSEPQGVVGYSTDTQYF.

This clone was seen just once. The rearrangement links TRBV7-9 to TRBJ2-2, with D possibly matching TRBD2 (5 bases). The CDR3 extends over 15 amino acids. Germline V gene sequence: CDR1 SEHNR, CDR2 FQNEAQ (reference sequence). Trimming removed 5 bases from V and 0 bases from J, with 10 bases in between. This chain's CDR3 is CASSPWTSNTGELFF. The CDR3 coding sequence is TGTGCCAGCAGCCCTTGGACTTCGAACACCGGGGAGCTGTTTTTT.

The DNA of the CDR3 is TGTGCCAGCAGCCACAGGACAGGAGGCTACGAGCAGTACTTC. Translation: CASSHRTGGYEQYF. The chain links TRBV27 to TRBJ2-7; 7 nucleotides align to TRBD1. Germline V CDR1 and CDR2: MNHEY, SMNVEV (reference sequence). The CDR3 has 14 residues. J gave up 3 bases and V 6 bases, and 8 bases lay outside the gene matches.

The J gene is TRBJ2-1, the V gene TRBV19; D uncertain. The CDR3 is made up of 16 amino acids. Germline V gene lookup returns CDR1 LNHDA and CDR2 SQIVND (reference sequence). The V gene lost 1 base and the J gene lost 0 bases, with 10 bases spanning the gap. CDR3 loop: CASSIGSASSYNEQFF. CDR3 sequence (DNA): TGTGCCAGTAGTATAGGGAGCGCGAGCTCCTACAATGAGCAGTTCTTC. The full variable domain, with the rest looked up from reference TRBV19 and TRBJ2-1, is DGGITQSPKYLFRKEGQNVTLSCEQNLNHDAMYWYRQDPGQGLRLIYYSQIVNDFQKGDIAEGYSVSREKKESFPLTVTSAQKNPTAFYLCASSIGSASSYNEQFFGPGTRLTVL.

The rearrangement uses TRBV3-1 (or the pseudogene TRBV3-2) and TRBJ1-1, with D possibly TRBD1 on 5 matching bases. This CDR3 is built from 14 residues. Per germline, CDR1 LGHDT and CDR2 YNNKEL (reference sequence). V was cut by 2 bases and J by 4 bases, with 11 bases left in between. CDR3 loop: CASSQPGPSTEAFF. The CDR3 DNA sequence: TGTGCCAGCAGCCAACCAGGGCCCAGCACTGAAGCTTTCTTT.

V and J are TRBV14 and TRBJ1-6; 7 nucleotides agree with TRBD1. J was trimmed by 10 bases and V by 4 bases; bases with no gene match: 7. Germline CDR1 is SGHDN and CDR2 is FVKESK. This CDR3 spans 14 amino acids. CDR3 in amino acids: CASSPRTGQSPLHF. The CDR3 nucleotides are TGTGCCAGCAGCCCCAGGACAGGTCAATCACCCCTCCACTTT.

In its sample, this clone was seen once. The rearrangement joins TRBV4-3 to TRBJ2-6; D uncertain. The CDR3 is made up of 16 amino acids. V dropped 1 base and J dropped 0 bases, with 7 bases sitting between them. Germline V gene data show CDR1 as LGHNA and CDR2 as YSLEER. The CDR3 DNA follows: TGCGCCAGCAGCCAAGTTCTACGCTCTGGGGCCAACGTCCTGACTTTC. This gives the protein CASSQVLRSGANVLTF.

V is TRBV11-3 and J is TRBJ2-7; TRBD1 agrees at 10 bases. The J segment lost 0 bases and the V segment lost 3 bases, leaving 2 bases of the junction unmatched. Germline V gives CDR1 SGHNT, CDR2 YENEEA. This CDR3 is built from 15 residues. CDR3 loop: CASSLGTGASYEQYF. In DNA form, the CDR3 reads TGTGCCAGCAGCTTGGGGACAGGGGCCTCCTACGAGCAGTACTTC.

V usage is TRBV6-5 and J usage is TRBJ2-1; no firm D call. The V end lost 0 bases, the J end lost 12 bases, and 12 bases lay between the germline ends. Germline V gene data show CDR1 as MNHEY and CDR2 as SVGAGI. The CDR3 is 13 amino acids. The CDR3 DNA reads TGTGCCAGCAGTTACTCGAACCAGGCCCGGCAGTTCTTC. Amino acids: CASSYSNQARQFF.

The rearrangement uses TRBV27 and TRBJ2-5; TRBD1 matches 7 bases. The CDR3 is made up of 13 amino acids. J was trimmed by 6 bases and V by 6 bases; bases with no gene match: 7. Germline-derived CDR1 and CDR2 are MNHEY and SMNVEV (reference sequence). CDR3 coding DNA: TGTGCCAGCAGCCCGACAGGGCCCCAGACCCAGTACTTC. Translation gives CASSPTGPQTQYF.

This sequence joins TRBV7-2 and TRBJ2-1; TRBD1 agrees at 10 bases. The CDR3 loop spans 16 amino acids. The V segment lost 4 bases and the J segment 5 bases; nucleotides outside the gene matches: 8. Germline V gene data show CDR1 as SGHTA and CDR2 as FQGNSA. The CDR3 loop is CASSWGDRGFHNEQFF. In DNA form, the CDR3 reads TGTGCCAGCAGCTGGGGGGACAGGGGATTCCACAATGAGCAGTTCTTC.

The CDR3 loop is CASSFKTSGSSPNEQYF. The CDR3 nucleotides read TGTGCCAGCAGCTTTAAGACTAGCGGGAGTTCACCTAACGAGCAGTACTTC. The rearrangement links TRBV7-2 to TRBJ2-7; 12 positions agree with TRBD2. The trim removed 3 bases at V and 5 bases at J, leaving 11 bases unmatched. The CDR3 runs 17 residues. CDR1 and CDR2 from the germline V gene are SGHTA and FQGNSA.

V usage is TRBV11-1 and J usage is TRBJ2-5, with D unresolved. Deletions cut 8 bases from V and 4 bases from J, with 11 bases between. Germline loops: CDR1 SGHAT, CDR2 FQDESV (reference sequence). The CDR3 totals 12 residues. CDR3 region: CASLDSGETQYF. The CDR3 DNA follows: TGTGCCAGCCTAGACTCGGGAGAGACCCAGTACTTC.

The V gene is TRBV4-1, the J gene TRBJ2-3, with 12 bases lining up with TRBD2. With V trimmed by 1 base and J by 3 bases, 11 bases remained unmatched. Germline V lookup: CDR1 MGHRA, CDR2 YSYEKL. There are 19 residues in the CDR3. CDR3 in amino acids: CASSQVLASGRGMTDTQYF. The CDR3 nucleotides are TGCGCCAGCAGCCAAGTACTGGCTAGCGGGAGGGGAATGACAGATACGCAGTATTTT.

V and J are TRBV19 and TRBJ2-1; tentative D call: TRBD2 (6 bases). Trimming removed 7 bases at V and 5 bases at J, with 15 bases between. CDR1 LNHDA and CDR2 SQIVND come from the germline V gene (reference sequence). The CDR3 is 14 residues long. CDR3 bases: TGTGCCAGTACTCCAGCGGGCCCGAACAATGAGCAGTTCTTC. Protein: CASTPAGPNNEQFF.

The V and J genes are TRBV25-1 and TRBJ2-7; D unresolved. V dropped 8 bases and J dropped 7 bases, with 24 bases sitting between them. Germline CDR1 and CDR2: MGHDK and SYGVNS. The CDR3 is 15 amino acids. This CDR3 is CASVETESGCVEQYF. The CDR3, as DNA: TGTGCCAGCGTAGAAACTGAGTCCGGGTGTGTAGAGCAGTACTTC.

This clone was counted a few times. The rearrangement joins TRBV6-1 to TRBJ2-7, with 9 bases identical to TRBD1. CDR1 and CDR2 (germline): MNHNS, SASEGT. With 2 bases clipped from V and 5 bases from J, the junction kept 10 bases outside the gene matches. The CDR3 has 16 residues. This CDR3 is CASSERVPTGGDEQYF. The CDR3 DNA reads TGTGCCAGCAGTGAAAGAGTCCCGACAGGGGGGGACGAGCAGTACTTC.

This chain connects TRBV4-1 to TRBJ2-1, with D maybe TRBD2 (6 bases). The CDR3 has 15 residues. Per the germline V gene, CDR1 is MGHRA and CDR2 is YSYEKL. V dropped 2 bases and J dropped 2 bases, with 10 bases sitting between them. The CDR3 DNA reads TGCGCCAGCAGCCAACTCGGGAGTACCTACAATGAGCAGTTCTTC. Its protein is CASSQLGSTYNEQFF.

The chain links TRBV6-4 to TRBJ2-1, with 8 bases matching TRBD1. CDR1 and CDR2 (germline): MRHNA, SNTAGT. The CDR3 contains 16 residues. Losses at the gene ends were 4 bases for V and 5 bases for J; bases not matched to a gene: 10. The CDR3 sequence is CASSASGQGVNNEQFF. In DNA, the CDR3 is TGTGCCAGCAGTGCCTCTGGACAGGGTGTGAACAATGAGCAGTTCTTC.

The chain has TRBV4-3 and TRBJ1-5; the D is unclear. This CDR3 has 15 residues. Germline CDR1 reads LGHNA; CDR2 reads YSLEER. The ends were cut back, 0 bases at V and 4 bases at J, with 10 bases in the middle. This CDR3 reads CASSQDLGGNQPQHF. CDR3 bases: TGCGCCAGCAGCCAAGATCTGGGAGGGAATCAGCCCCAGCATTTT.